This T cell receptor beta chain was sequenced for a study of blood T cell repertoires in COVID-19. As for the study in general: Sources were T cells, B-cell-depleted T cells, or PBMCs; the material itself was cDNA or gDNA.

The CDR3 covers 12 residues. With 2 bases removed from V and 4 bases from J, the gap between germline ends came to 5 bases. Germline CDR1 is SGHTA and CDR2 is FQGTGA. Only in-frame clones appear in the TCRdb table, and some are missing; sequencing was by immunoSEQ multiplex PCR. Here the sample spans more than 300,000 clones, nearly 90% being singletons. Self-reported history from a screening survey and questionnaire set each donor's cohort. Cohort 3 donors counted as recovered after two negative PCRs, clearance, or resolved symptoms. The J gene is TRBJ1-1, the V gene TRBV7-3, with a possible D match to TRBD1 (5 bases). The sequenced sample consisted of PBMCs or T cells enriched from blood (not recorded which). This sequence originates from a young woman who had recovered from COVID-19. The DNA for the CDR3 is TGTGCCAGCAGCTTAGGGGCCACTGAAGCTTTCTTT. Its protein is CASSLGATEAFF.